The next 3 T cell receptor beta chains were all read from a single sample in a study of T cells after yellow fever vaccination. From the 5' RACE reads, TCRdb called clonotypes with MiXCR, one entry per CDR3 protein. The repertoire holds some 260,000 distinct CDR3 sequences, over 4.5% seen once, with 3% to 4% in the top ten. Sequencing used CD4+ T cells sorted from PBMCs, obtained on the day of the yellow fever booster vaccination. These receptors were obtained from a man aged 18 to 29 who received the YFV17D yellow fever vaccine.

The CDR3 DNA follows: TGTGCCAGTACAGCGGGACTGCATGAGACCCAGTACTTC. The encoded protein is CASTAGLHETQYF. V usage is TRBV19 and J usage is TRBJ2-5; 7 bases fit TRBD2. The V gene's germline CDR1 is LNHDA and CDR2 SQIVND (reference sequence). The CDR3 is 13 residues long. Trimming cost V 7 bases and J 5 bases; bases outside gene matches: 7.

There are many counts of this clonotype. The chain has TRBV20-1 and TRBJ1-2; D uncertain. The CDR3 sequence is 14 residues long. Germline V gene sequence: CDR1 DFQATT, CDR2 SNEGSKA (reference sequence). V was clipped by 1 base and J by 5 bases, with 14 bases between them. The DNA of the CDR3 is TGCAGTGCTAGAGCCTTTCAGGAGACATATGGCTACACCTTC. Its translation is CSARAFQETYGYTF.

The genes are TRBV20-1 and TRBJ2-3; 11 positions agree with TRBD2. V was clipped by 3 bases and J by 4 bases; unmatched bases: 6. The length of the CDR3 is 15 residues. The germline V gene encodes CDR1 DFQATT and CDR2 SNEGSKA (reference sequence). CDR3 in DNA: TGCAGTGCTAGCATAGCGGGGGGGCGAGCAGATACGCAGTATTTT. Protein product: CSASIAGGRADTQYF.